Listed below are T cell receptor beta chains from one sample, sequenced in a study of cytomegalovirus exposure and HLA in healthy donors. Clones were sequenced by immunoSEQ multiplex PCR, and TCRdb holds only the in-frame ones, with some missing. This table holds about 160,000 clones, roughly 89% found once. Specimen: PBMCs. The receptors here all came from a man between 18 and 35 years old in good health and CMV-seropositive. Each CDR3 is given with its conserved first and last residue. The D gene is left open where the match is weak. Clone sizes are given selectively: once, few, many, or a class where the clone is expanded.

j_call: TRBJ1-5
clone_size: .
d_call: TRBD1
v_call: TRBV2
cdr3_nt: TGTGCCAGCAGTGCGGACAGGGAACAGCCCCAGCATTTT
cdr3_aa: CASSADREQPQHF

j_call: TRBJ2-7
clone_size: .
d_call: .
v_call: TRBV4-1
cdr3_nt: TGCGCCAGCAGCCAAGACATGACAGTACCCTACGAGCAGTACTTC
cdr3_aa: CASSQDMTVPYEQYF

j_call: TRBJ1-5
clone_size: .
d_call: .
v_call: TRBV28
cdr3_nt: TGTGCCAGCAGTTCCCGAGTCCCGTCGGGCAATCAGCCCCAGCATTTT
cdr3_aa: CASSSRVPSGNQPQHF

j_call: TRBJ1-4
clone_size: .
d_call: .
v_call: TRBV19
cdr3_nt: TGTGCCAGTAGTATAGGGGGCCTTAATGAAAAACTGTTTTTT
cdr3_aa: CASSIGGLNEKLFF

j_call: TRBJ2-7
clone_size: .
d_call: .
v_call: TRBV5-1
cdr3_nt: TGCGCCAGCAGCTTGGGCGTCTACGGGGACGAGCAGTACTTC
cdr3_aa: CASSLGVYGDEQYF

j_call: TRBJ2-7
clone_size: .
d_call: TRBD1
v_call: TRBV5-1
cdr3_nt: TGCGCCAGCAGCCGCACAGGGGGCTTGAACGAGCAGTACTTC
cdr3_aa: CASSRTGGLNEQYF

j_call: TRBJ2-2
clone_size: few
d_call: TRBD1
v_call: TRBV7-9
cdr3_nt: TGTGCCAGCAGCTTCCCCGGGACAGTGAACACCGGGGAGCTGTTTTTT
cdr3_aa: CASSFPGTVNTGELFF

j_call: TRBJ2-2
clone_size: .
d_call: TRBD1
v_call: TRBV10-3
cdr3_nt: TGTGCCATCAGTGGGACAGGGTCAGGCGGGGAGCTGTTTTTT
cdr3_aa: CAISGTGSGGELFF

j_call: TRBJ1-1
clone_size: .
d_call: TRBD1
v_call: TRBV13
cdr3_nt: TGTGCCAGCAGCTTAGAACAGGGGGCTGGAGCTTTCTTT
cdr3_aa: CASSLEQGAGAFF

j_call: TRBJ1-4
clone_size: .
d_call: .
v_call: TRBV6-5
cdr3_nt: TGTGCCAGCAGAAAGGGGGGGGAAAAACTGTTTTTT
cdr3_aa: CASRKGGEKLFF

j_call: TRBJ2-4
clone_size: .
d_call: TRBD1
v_call: TRBV6-5
cdr3_nt: TGTGCCAGCAGTAACGACAGGGGGAACATTCAGTACTTC
cdr3_aa: CASSNDRGNIQYF

j_call: TRBJ2-1
clone_size: .
d_call: TRBD2
v_call: TRBV10-3
cdr3_nt: TGTGCCATCAGCCCGAGGAGAACTAGCGGGAGGGCCGGGTCCTACAATGAGCAGTTCTTC
cdr3_aa: CAISPRRTSGRAGSYNEQFF

j_call: TRBJ2-6
clone_size: .
d_call: TRBD2
v_call: TRBV6-5
cdr3_nt: TGTGCCAGCACCCGGGGGGGCTCTGGGGCCAACGTCCTGACTTTC
cdr3_aa: CASTRGGSGANVLTF

j_call: TRBJ2-7
clone_size: .
d_call: .
v_call: TRBV19
cdr3_nt: TGTGCCAGTAGTATAGATCTAGGACAGGACTACGAGCAGTACTTT
cdr3_aa: CASSIDLGQDYEQYF

j_call: TRBJ1-1
clone_size: once
d_call: .
v_call: TRBV9
cdr3_nt: TGTGCCAGCAGCCCCGATGGGGGCCTCTACACGAACACTGAAGCTTTCTTT
cdr3_aa: CASSPDGGLYTNTEAFF

j_call: TRBJ2-3
clone_size: once
d_call: .
v_call: TRBV7-5
cdr3_nt: TGTGCCAGAAGCCTAAAAGGCCTAGCGGGAGGCACAGATACGCAGTATTTT
cdr3_aa: CARSLKGLAGGTDTQYF

j_call: TRBJ1-5
clone_size: .
d_call: TRBD1
v_call: TRBV18
cdr3_nt: TGTGCCAGCTCTGGGACAGGATATAGCAATCAGCCCCAGCATTTT
cdr3_aa: CASSGTGYSNQPQHF

j_call: TRBJ2-7
clone_size: once
d_call: .
v_call: TRBV7-9
cdr3_nt: TGTGCCAGCAGCACATCCCTCTCCTACGAGCAGTACTTC
cdr3_aa: CASSTSLSYEQYF

j_call: TRBJ1-2
clone_size: .
d_call: .
v_call: TRBV6-5
cdr3_nt: TGTGCCAGTTGGGCCTCTAACTATGGCTACACCTTC
cdr3_aa: CASWASNYGYTF

j_call: TRBJ2-7
clone_size: once
d_call: TRBD1
v_call: TRBV27
cdr3_nt: TGTGCCAGCAGGGTCATTGGGGACAGGGCCGGCGAGCAGTACTTC
cdr3_aa: CASRVIGDRAGEQYF

j_call: TRBJ2-7
clone_size: few
d_call: TRBD2
v_call: TRBV5-6
cdr3_nt: TGTGCCAGCAGCCCCTTTAGCGGGAGGCCGTCTAATGAGCAGTACTTC
cdr3_aa: CASSPFSGRPSNEQYF

j_call: TRBJ2-1
clone_size: .
d_call: .
v_call: TRBV19
cdr3_nt: TGTGCCAGTAGCAGCAGGGGAGAAATTCCTATAAGTGAGAACAATGAGCAGTTCTTC
cdr3_aa: CASSSRGEIPISENNEQFF

j_call: TRBJ2-7
clone_size: .
d_call: .
v_call: TRBV29-1
cdr3_nt: TGCAGCGCCAACAACCGACCAGGAAACGAGCAGTACTTC
cdr3_aa: CSANNRPGNEQYF

j_call: TRBJ2-3
clone_size: .
d_call: TRBD1
v_call: TRBV5-1
cdr3_nt: TGCGCCAGCAGCTCCCGACAGGGCTCTCCCACAGATACGCAGTATTTT
cdr3_aa: CASSSRQGSPTDTQYF

j_call: TRBJ1-5
clone_size: .
d_call: TRBD1
v_call: TRBV28
cdr3_nt: TGTGCCAGCAGCACCGGGACAGCCTATCAGCCCCAGCATTTT
cdr3_aa: CASSTGTAYQPQHF

j_call: TRBJ1-4
clone_size: once
d_call: .
v_call: TRBV5-1
cdr3_nt: TGCGCCAGCAGCTTGGAAGGGGGTGTCGAAAAACTGTTTTTT
cdr3_aa: CASSLEGGVEKLFF

j_call: TRBJ2-3
clone_size: .
d_call: TRBD2
v_call: TRBV5-6
cdr3_nt: TGTGCCAGCAGCTCGGGACTACTCACAGATACGCAGTATTTT
cdr3_aa: CASSSGLLTDTQYF

j_call: TRBJ2-7
clone_size: .
d_call: TRBD2
v_call: TRBV30
cdr3_nt: TGTGCCTGGAGTGTGGGTCTAGCGGCCTACGAGCAGTACTTC
cdr3_aa: CAWSVGLAAYEQYF

j_call: TRBJ1-1
clone_size: .
d_call: TRBD1
v_call: TRBV15
cdr3_nt: TGTGCCACCAGCATACCCTTTGGGACAGGGAATACTGAAGCTTTCTTT
cdr3_aa: CATSIPFGTGNTEAFF

j_call: TRBJ1-1
clone_size: .
d_call: .
v_call: TRBV6-5
cdr3_nt: TGTGCCAGCGGGGAATTCCTCGGGGACACTGAAGCTTTCTTT
cdr3_aa: CASGEFLGDTEAFF

j_call: TRBJ1-2
clone_size: .
d_call: TRBD1
v_call: TRBV11-2
cdr3_nt: TGTGCCAGCAGCTCCATTCGACGTAGGACAGGTTCTAACTATGGCTACACCTTC
cdr3_aa: CASSSIRRRTGSNYGYTF

j_call: TRBJ2-7
clone_size: .
d_call: TRBD1
v_call: TRBV6-5
cdr3_nt: TGTGCCAGCAGAACCAGGGGGAACTCCTACGAGCAGTACTTC
cdr3_aa: CASRTRGNSYEQYF

j_call: TRBJ2-7
clone_size: .
d_call: .
v_call: TRBV11-2
cdr3_nt: TGTGCCAGCAGCCCCCTCCACGAGCAGTACTTC
cdr3_aa: CASSPLHEQYF

j_call: TRBJ2-7
clone_size: .
d_call: TRBD2
v_call: TRBV27
cdr3_nt: TGTGCCAGCAGTCCGCTAGCGGGAGGCCGCCACGGGCAGTACTTC
cdr3_aa: CASSPLAGGRHGQYF

j_call: TRBJ2-1
clone_size: .
d_call: TRBD2
v_call: TRBV9
cdr3_nt: TGTGCCAGCAGCGTCGGTCCTGGCGGGAGTATCGGAAATGAGCAGTTCTTC
cdr3_aa: CASSVGPGGSIGNEQFF

j_call: TRBJ2-1
clone_size: .
d_call: TRBD1
v_call: TRBV11-3
cdr3_nt: TGTGCCAGCAGCTTCTCTAGGACGACAGGGGGCGGGGATGAGCAGTTCTTC
cdr3_aa: CASSFSRTTGGGDEQFF

j_call: TRBJ2-7
clone_size: .
d_call: TRBD2
v_call: TRBV5-4
cdr3_nt: TGTGCCAGCAGTTTCGGGACTAGCTCCGAGCAGTACTTC
cdr3_aa: CASSFGTSSEQYF

j_call: TRBJ2-7
clone_size: .
d_call: .
v_call: TRBV6-1
cdr3_nt: TGTGCCAGCAGTGAATTGTTTCAGGGGAGTGGCGAGCAGTACTTC
cdr3_aa: CASSELFQGSGEQYF

j_call: TRBJ1-5
clone_size: .
d_call: TRBD1
v_call: TRBV6-5
cdr3_nt: TGTGCCAGCAATCCCAACCGGGACAGCCCCCTACATTTT
cdr3_aa: CASNPNRDSPLHF

j_call: TRBJ2-7
clone_size: .
d_call: .
v_call: TRBV7-9
cdr3_nt: TGTGCCAGCAGCTCCCGGAAACAGGGTTTTCTCTACGAGCAGTACTTC
cdr3_aa: CASSSRKQGFLYEQYF

j_call: TRBJ2-7
clone_size: .
d_call: TRBD2
v_call: TRBV15
cdr3_nt: TGTGCCACCAGCAGAGAAGGGGAGGGATACGAGCAGTACTTC
cdr3_aa: CATSREGEGYEQYF

j_call: TRBJ2-2
clone_size: .
d_call: .
v_call: TRBV2
cdr3_nt: TGTGCCAGCAGTGATCAGGGCTTGCTAACCACCGGGGAGCTGTTTTTT
cdr3_aa: CASSDQGLLTTGELFF

j_call: TRBJ2-1
clone_size: .
d_call: TRBD2
v_call: TRBV19
cdr3_nt: TGTGCCAGTAGTACCCGGACTAGCGGACTATCCTACAATGAGCAGTTCTTC
cdr3_aa: CASSTRTSGLSYNEQFF

j_call: TRBJ1-1
clone_size: .
d_call: .
v_call: TRBV19
cdr3_nt: TGTGCCAGTAGTATGTCGAACCCGGGGGCTGAAGCTTTCTTT
cdr3_aa: CASSMSNPGAEAFF

j_call: TRBJ2-5
clone_size: .
d_call: .
v_call: TRBV6-5
cdr3_nt: TGTGCCAGCAGTTACCTTGAGGGAGGAGAGACCCAGTACTTC
cdr3_aa: CASSYLEGGETQYF

j_call: TRBJ1-3
clone_size: .
d_call: .
v_call: TRBV30
cdr3_nt: TGTGCCTGGAGTGTTGCAGGCCGAAACACCATATATTTT
cdr3_aa: CAWSVAGRNTIYF

j_call: TRBJ2-7
clone_size: .
d_call: .
v_call: TRBV9
cdr3_nt: TGTGCCAGCAGCGTAGACACAACCGACGAGCAGTACTTC
cdr3_aa: CASSVDTTDEQYF

j_call: TRBJ2-3
clone_size: .
d_call: .
v_call: TRBV5-1
cdr3_nt: TGCGCCAGCAGCTTGGTAACTTCTAGCACAGATACGCAGTATTTT
cdr3_aa: CASSLVTSSTDTQYF

j_call: TRBJ1-1
clone_size: .
d_call: .
v_call: TRBV6-1
cdr3_nt: TGTGCCAGCAGTTTGACAGGGAACACTGAAGCTTTCTTT
cdr3_aa: CASSLTGNTEAFF

j_call: TRBJ2-5
clone_size: .
d_call: TRBD2
v_call: TRBV5-4
cdr3_nt: TGTGCCAGCAGCCGTGGACTAGCGGGAGGGCCGGAGACCCAGTACTTC
cdr3_aa: CASSRGLAGGPETQYF

j_call: TRBJ2-1
clone_size: .
d_call: TRBD2
v_call: TRBV28
cdr3_nt: TGTGCCAGCAGTCTTGGGCTAGCGGGGGGCCGCTCCTACAATGAGCAGTTCTTC
cdr3_aa: CASSLGLAGGRSYNEQFF

j_call: TRBJ1-5
clone_size: .
d_call: .
v_call: TRBV28
cdr3_nt: TGTGCCAACGGAAGATCGTCAGGGGCCCGAAATCAGCCCCAGCATTTT
cdr3_aa: CANGRSSGARNQPQHF

j_call: TRBJ2-1
clone_size: .
d_call: TRBD2
v_call: TRBV4-1
cdr3_nt: TGCGCCAGCAGCCAATTAAGCGGGACTAAGATGGTCAATGAGCAGTTCTTC
cdr3_aa: CASSQLSGTKMVNEQFF

j_call: TRBJ2-3
clone_size: .
d_call: TRBD1
v_call: TRBV10-3
cdr3_nt: TGTGCCATTTCCCACATCGAAGGGAATCCGAACCCGGGACAGAGCACAGATACGCAGTATTTT
cdr3_aa: CAISHIEGNPNPGQSTDTQYF

j_call: TRBJ2-1
clone_size: .
d_call: TRBD1
v_call: TRBV5-6
cdr3_nt: TGTGCCAGCAGCAGGGGGCAGGGGGCCTACAATGAGCAGTTCTTC
cdr3_aa: CASSRGQGAYNEQFF

j_call: TRBJ1-4
clone_size: .
d_call: .
v_call: TRBV5-1
cdr3_nt: TGCGCCAGCAGCTTGGGGGGGCTCAATGAAAAACTGTTTTTT
cdr3_aa: CASSLGGLNEKLFF

j_call: TRBJ1-2
clone_size: .
d_call: TRBD1
v_call: TRBV27
cdr3_nt: TGTGCCAGCAGGCCGACAGGGGGAAACTATGGCTACACCTTC
cdr3_aa: CASRPTGGNYGYTF

j_call: TRBJ2-7
clone_size: .
d_call: .
v_call: TRBV6-5
cdr3_nt: TGTGCCAGCACCCTCGGGACTCGTGCGAACTTC
cdr3_aa: CASTLGTRANF

j_call: TRBJ2-1
clone_size: .
d_call: .
v_call: TRBV29-1
cdr3_nt: TGCAGCGTTGGGTTAGGGGGACAAACCAATGAGCAGTTCTTC
cdr3_aa: CSVGLGGQTNEQFF

j_call: TRBJ2-2
clone_size: once
d_call: TRBD2
v_call: TRBV27
cdr3_nt: TGTGCCAGCAGCCAGCGGGAGGGAACCGGGGAGCTGTTTTTT
cdr3_aa: CASSQREGTGELFF